This entry concerns a single T cell receptor beta chain. Trimming at V came to 4 bases and at J to 7 bases, leaving 9 bases not matched to a gene. The CDR3 is made up of 15 amino acids. Germline values: CDR1 SGHNT, CDR2 YYREEE (reference sequence). The sample is drawn from a study of shared clonotypes between healthy human individuals. This table comes from immunoSEQ multiplex PCR, and its TCRdb copy is limited to in-frame clones, with some not included. The table lists roughly 2.5 million clones, just over 90% of them singletons. The sequencing input was naive CD4+ T cells sorted from blood. Subset of the sample: CD45RA+ positively selected. The rearrangement uses TRBV5-4 and TRBJ2-2; 8 nucleotides line up with TRBD2. The TCR originated in a man aged 18-30 years in good health. CDR3 bases: TGTGCCAGCAGCCGAAGGGCGGGAGGCAGCGGGGAGCTGTTTTTT. Translation gives CASSRRAGGSGELFF.